This TCR beta chain originates from a study of T cell responses to AZD1222 COVID-19 vaccine. Broader study findings: Regions 160-218 and 743-854 dominated among vaccine-associated CD4 TCRs spanning spike. Close to half of spike-specific TCRs reportedly recognize unmutated variant regions. The donors showed a predominance of white British ancestry and of females, with possible underestimation of clonal diversity. Repertoires in all cases were sampled only once the peak T cell response had passed.

This clone has a single count. Its antigen is as yet unknown. The CDR3 is 13 residues long. V gave up 7 bases and J gave up 6 bases; unmatched junction bases: 5. Germline CDR1 reads MNHEY; CDR2 reads SMNVEV (reference sequence). Profiled with immunoSEQ multiplex PCR; TCRdb holds only in-frame clones, not every one. The sample has 150,000 to 250,000 clones; 80% to 95% are singletons. The sequenced sample was peripheral blood, obtained 28 days after the second AZD1222 dose. This TCR was sampled from an adult who received the AZD1222 COVID-19 vaccine. This chain links TRBV27 with TRBJ2-1; 8 bases line up with TRBD1. The CDR3 DNA follows: TGTGCCAGCACAGGACAGGGTGCCAATGAGCAGTTCTTC. Its protein product is CASTGQGANEQFF.